Shown below are 24 T cell receptor beta chains from a single sample sequenced in a study of blood T cell repertoires in COVID-19. Assay: immunoSEQ multiplex PCR; the TCRdb copy retains only in-frame clones and omits some. The sample carries about 270,000 clones, around 87% recorded once. The sequencing input was PBMCs or T cells enriched from blood (not recorded which). Every receptor here comes from a woman younger than 30 who had recovered from COVID-19.

This clone was observed a single time. This chain links TRBV12-3 or TRBV12-4 with TRBJ1-2; D might be TRBD1 (5 bases). The CDR3 spans 13 residues. Trimming left V 6 bases short and J 8 bases short, with 16 bases between. The CDR3 region has the DNA TGTGCCAGCAGCCGTCAACCAGGGTGCGGCTACACCTTC. Its translation is CASSRQPGCGYTF.

V is TRBV21-1 and J is TRBJ1-4; TRBD1 is taken as the D call from the table, unchecked against the DNA. TRBV21-1 is given as a pseudogene. The CDR3 sequence is 21 residues long. The CDR3 DNA reads as TGTGCCAGCAGCAAAGTGGTTGGGAAGGGACAGGGTTGTAGGGGCGGTGAAAAACTGTTTTTT. Translation gives CASSKVVGKGQGCRGGEKLFF.

The chain uses TRBV14 and TRBJ1-2; a possible D gene is TRBD1 (6 bases). CDR1 SGHDN and CDR2 FVKESK come from the germline V gene. The CDR3 extends over 14 amino acids. V was trimmed by 0 bases and J by 4 bases, leaving 9 bases between them. As DNA, the CDR3 is TGTGCCAGCAGCCAAGATACAGGGCTCTATGGCTACACCTTC. It translates to CASSQDTGLYGYTF.

This clone was recorded once. The chain links TRBV6-1 to TRBJ2-5; D call uncertain. Trimming removed 7 bases from V and 0 bases from J, with 9 bases in between. From germline, CDR1 is MNHNS and CDR2 SASEGT. The CDR3 is 13 amino acids. CDR3 region: CASNDEYQETQYF. The CDR3 bases are TGTGCCAGCAATGACGAGTACCAAGAGACCCAGTACTTC.

The chain carries TRBV5-1 and TRBJ2-7; D is ambiguous. The V gene's germline CDR1 is SGHRS and CDR2 YFSETQ. The length of the CDR3 is 13 residues. Trimming removed 1 base at V and 4 bases at J, with 9 bases between. The CDR3, as DNA: TGCGCCAGCAGCTTGAAGCCCTCTTACGAGCAGTACTTC. This translates into CASSLKPSYEQYF.

The rearrangement uses TRBV15 and TRBJ2-7, with D possibly being TRBD1 (6 bases). The CDR3 loop spans 15 amino acids. Deletions cut 0 bases from V and 6 bases from J, with 15 bases between. Germline values: CDR1 LNHNV, CDR2 YYDKDF (reference sequence). The CDR3 DNA follows: TGTGCCACCAGCAGAGAGGTTCCAGGGGCGGGCGAGCAGTACTTC. Translation: CATSREVPGAGEQYF.

This chain connects TRBV7-9 to TRBJ1-4; D gene uncertain. V lost 4 bases and J 3 bases, leaving 9 bases between the germline ends. Per the germline V gene, CDR1 is SEHNR and CDR2 is FQNEAQ (reference sequence). This CDR3 region has 14 residues. CDR3 bases: TGTGCCAGCAGCTCATTCGGGTCTAATGAAAAACTGTTTTTT. This gives the protein CASSSFGSNEKLFF.

The chain carries TRBV19 and TRBJ1-1; 7 nucleotides align to TRBD1. The CDR3 is 15 amino acids. Germline trimming cut 0 bases from V and 1 base from J; bases unmatched to any gene: 2. Germline V lookup: CDR1 LNHDA, CDR2 SQIVND (reference sequence). The CDR3 spells CASSIDRTGNTEAFF. DNA of the CDR3: TGTGCCAGTAGTATAGATCGGACAGGGAACACTGAAGCTTTCTTT.

The chain carries TRBV19 and TRBJ1-2; 11 bases agree with TRBD1. Germline assignment: CDR1 LNHDA and CDR2 SQIVND (reference sequence). After removal of 3 bases from V and 4 bases from J, the junction contained 7 bases not matched to a gene. The length of the CDR3 is 16 residues. CDR3 DNA: TGTGCCAGTAGTATGAGTAGGGACAGGGGGAGCTATGGCTACACCTTC. It translates to CASSMSRDRGSYGYTF.

V and J are TRBV5-5 and TRBJ1-5; TRBD1 is a possible D gene (6 bases). Germline V gene lookup returns CDR1 SGHKS and CDR2 YYEKEE (reference sequence). V was trimmed by 8 bases and J by 7 bases, leaving 16 bases between them. The CDR3 sequence is 13 residues long. CDR3 amino acids: CASKGGQGQPQHF. CDR3 DNA sequence: TGTGCCAGTAAGGGGGGGCAGGGCCAGCCCCAGCATTTT.

This chain uses TRBV6-6 with TRBJ1-1; 8 bases match TRBD1. The germline V gene has CDR1 MNHNY and CDR2 SVGAGI (reference sequence). Trimming cost V 6 bases and J 1 base; bases outside gene matches: 7. The CDR3 spans 15 residues. CDR3 protein: CASSRMTGENTEAFF. The CDR3 DNA follows: TGTGCCAGCAGCCGTATGACAGGGGAGAACACTGAAGCTTTCTTT.

The V gene is TRBV7-9, the J gene TRBJ1-2, with D possibly being TRBD1 (6 bases). Deletions cut 1 base from V and 1 base from J, with 13 bases between. Germline V gene data show CDR1 as SEHNR and CDR2 as FQNEAQ (reference sequence). The CDR3 extends over 16 amino acids. DNA for the CDR3: TGTGCCAGCAGCTTAGAACGGACAGCTCATAACTATGGCTACACCTTC. Translated: CASSLERTAHNYGYTF.

J is TRBJ1-2 and V is TRBV19; 8 nucleotides match TRBD1. The junction had 7 bases not matched to a gene; V was cut back by 7 bases and J by 3 bases. The germline CDR1 and CDR2 sequences are LNHDA and SQIVND (reference sequence). The CDR3 totals 14 residues. The CDR3 loop reads CASNQGAVDYGYTF. CDR3 DNA: TGTGCCAGTAACCAGGGGGCGGTAGACTATGGCTACACCTTC.

This chain connects TRBV7-6 to TRBJ1-6, with unresolved D. The V end lost 1 base, the J end lost 9 bases, and 13 bases lay between the germline ends. Per germline, CDR1 SGHVS and CDR2 FNYEAQ. The CDR3 contains 15 residues. In DNA, the CDR3 is TGTGCCAGCAGCTTAGTAGCTAGCGCTGGTTCACCCCTCCACTTT. Translating it yields CASSLVASAGSPLHF. The full variable domain, completed using reference TRBV7-6 and TRBJ1-6, is GAGVSQSPRYKVTKRGQDVALRCDPISGHVSLYWYRQALGQGPEFLTYFNYEAQQDKSGLPNDRFSAERPEGSISTLTIQRTEQRDSAMYRCASSLVASAGSPLHFGNGTRLTVT.

This rearrangement joins TRBV5-1 to TRBJ1-2; D is undetermined. The CDR3 length is 15 residues. CDR1 and CDR2 (germline): SGHRS, YFSETQ. Trimming left V 0 bases short and J 4 bases short, with 13 bases between. CDR3 DNA: TGCGCCAGCAGCTTGGCGACGTCGGGAGGCTATGGCTACACCTTC. Amino acid sequence: CASSLATSGGYGYTF.

The V and J genes are TRBV6-5 and TRBJ2-3, with 11 bases matching TRBD2. Germline values: CDR1 MNHEY, CDR2 SVGAGI. This CDR3 has 16 amino acids. V shed 2 bases, J shed 5 bases, and the junction held 6 bases outside the gene matches. The CDR3 region has the DNA TGTGCCAGCAGTTACGATCTCGGGACTAGCGGAGATACGCAGTATTTT. It specifies CASSYDLGTSGDTQYF.

This clone came up many times. The junction departs from germline at one end; a sequencing error may be responsible. The chain has TRBV5-6 and TRBJ2-1; 8 nucleotides agree with TRBD1. The length of the CDR3 is 13 residues. The germline V gene has CDR1 SGHDT and CDR2 YYEEEE. The CDR3: CASTLDRVNEQFF. The CDR3 DNA is TGTGCCAGCACCTTGGACAGGGTAAATGAGCAGTTCTTC. Variable domain in full (rest from reference TRBV5-6 and TRBJ2-1): DAGVTQSPTHLIKTRGQQVTLRCSPKSGHDTVSWYQQALGQGPQFIFQYYEEEERQRGNFPDRFSGHQFPNYSSELNVNALLLGDSALYLCASTLDRVNEQFFGPGTRLTVL.

This chain uses TRBV6-5 with TRBJ1-1, with D possibly matching TRBD1 (6 bases). Germline CDR1 MNHEY, CDR2 SVGAGI. V was cut by 0 bases and J by 5 bases, with 16 bases left in between. The CDR3 contains 16 residues. The chain's CDR3 is CASSYSTGTISTEAFF. CDR3 nucleotide sequence: TGTGCCAGCAGTTACTCCACAGGGACTATCAGTACTGAAGCTTTCTTT.

V usage is TRBV12-3 or TRBV12-4 and J usage is TRBJ1-6, with D uncertain. Trimming pared 3 bases from V and 7 bases from J, leaving 4 bases between. The CDR3 runs 12 residues. The CDR3 DNA is TGTGCCAGCAGTTTGCAGAATTCACCCCTCCACTTT. Translating gives CASSLQNSPLHF.

The chain recombines TRBV19 with TRBJ1-2, with 8 bases lining up with TRBD1. This CDR3 has 17 amino acids. Trimming took 4 bases from V and 4 from J; bases not matched to a gene: 14. Germline CDR1 reads LNHDA; CDR2 reads SQIVND (reference sequence). The CDR3 bases are TGTGCCAGTAGTACCCTAAATAAGGACAGGGTGGGCTATGGCTACACCTTC. Residues: CASSTLNKDRVGYGYTF.

The chain has TRBV10-3 and TRBJ2-3; weak D call: TRBD1 (5 bases). This CDR3 region has 15 residues. Trimming shortened V by 2 bases and J by 3 bases, and 12 bases separated the two germline ends. Looked up from germline, CDR1 is ENHRY and CDR2 is SYGVKD. The CDR3 is CAISEEGQGTDTQYF. CDR3 DNA sequence: TGTGCCATCAGTGAGGAAGGGCAGGGTACAGATACGCAGTATTTT.

This clone was seen just once. The chain combines TRBV23-1 with TRBJ2-1, with 9 bases that match TRBD2. TRBV23-1 is annotated as an ORF whose role is uncertain. V was clipped by 8 bases and J by 9 bases; unmatched bases: 8. There are 13 residues in the CDR3. CDR3 DNA: TGCGCCAGCTGCGGGCGGGGGGGCGGTGAGCAGTTCTTC. Its protein product is CASCGRGGGEQFF.

V is TRBV3-1 (or the pseudogene TRBV3-2) and J is TRBJ2-7; TRBD2 aligns across 12 bases. This CDR3 contains 18 residues. Germline lookup yields CDR1 LGHDT and CDR2 YNNKEL (reference sequence). With 1 base clipped from V and 0 bases from J, the junction kept 7 bases outside the gene matches. The CDR3 nucleotides read TGTGCCAGCAGCCAAGCACTAGCGGGGGGTCCCCTCTCCTACGAGCAGTACTTC. Its protein product is CASSQALAGGPLSYEQYF.

The chain links TRBV11-1 to TRBJ1-2; D is uncertain. The CDR3 length is 15 residues. V lost 2 bases and J lost 5, with 15 bases in between. CDR1 and CDR2 (germline): SGHAT, FQDESV (reference sequence). The CDR3 nucleotides read TGTGCCAGCAGCTTAAGAGGTCAAGCTACATATGGCTACACCTTC. Amino acid sequence: CASSLRGQATYGYTF.